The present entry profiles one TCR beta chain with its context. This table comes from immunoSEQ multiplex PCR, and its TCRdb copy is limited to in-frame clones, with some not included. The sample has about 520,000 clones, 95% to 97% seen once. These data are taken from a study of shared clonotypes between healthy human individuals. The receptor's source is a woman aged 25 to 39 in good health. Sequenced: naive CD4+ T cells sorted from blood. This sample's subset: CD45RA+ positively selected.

As DNA, the CDR3 is TGTGCCAGCAGCTTAGGAGACACCTACGAGCAGTACTTC. Translation: CASSLGDTYEQYF. The chain is built from TRBV7-3 and TRBJ2-7; D gene unclear. There are 13 residues in the CDR3. The germline V gene encodes CDR1 SGHTA and CDR2 FQGTGA. V dropped 2 bases and J dropped 2 bases, with 7 bases sitting between them.